A single sample is the source of the 29 T cell receptor beta chains below, sequenced in a study of shared clonotypes between healthy human individuals. Assay used: immunoSEQ multiplex PCR; TCRdb lists only in-frame clones, some missing. The sample has roughly 2,500,000 clones; 93% are singletons. The sequencing sample was made of naive CD4+ T cells from PBMCs. The subset denotes: CD45RA+ positively selected. These TCRs come from a man aged 18 to 29 in good health. Some clones in this sample may be carry-over from other donors' samples.

The chain combines TRBV7-8 with TRBJ2-5, with TRBD2 as a possible D gene (6 bases). The CDR3 contains 14 residues. Germline V gene sequence: CDR1 SGHVS, CDR2 FQNEAQ. The V end lost 4 bases, the J end lost 7 bases, and 16 bases lay between the germline ends. The CDR3 is CASSSELAEGTQYF. Here the CDR3 DNA reads TGTGCCAGCAGCTCGGAACTAGCTGAGGGGACCCAGTACTTC.

A note on this clone: A much larger clone differs by one base, so this may be a read error. The sample carries other DNA sequences with the same CDR3. The chain links TRBV11-2 to TRBJ2-1, with TRBD2 matching 7 bases. The junction had 2 bases not matched to a gene; V was cut back by 3 bases and J by 0 bases. Per the germline V gene, CDR1 is SGHAT and CDR2 is FQNNGV. This CDR3 has 15 residues. CDR3 sequence reads: CASSLGGSSYNEQFF. CDR3 nucleotide sequence: TGTGCCAGCAGCTTGGGCGGGAGCTCCTACAATGAGCAGTTCTTC.

As regards this clone: The sample contains more than one DNA sequence encoding this CDR3. This chain uses TRBV18 with TRBJ2-7; tentatively, D is TRBD1 (7 bases). Trimming stripped 1 base from V and 0 bases from J, with 13 bases between. Germline CDR1 and CDR2: KGHSH and LQKENI. The CDR3 sequence is 16 residues long. In DNA form, the CDR3 reads TGTGCCAGCTCACCACGCGGGGCAGGGGGCTCCTACGAGCAGTACTTC. Amino acid sequence: CASSPRGAGGSYEQYF. Full variable domain (rest looked up from reference TRBV18 and TRBJ2-7): NAGVMQNPRHLVRRRGQEARLRCSPMKGHSHVYWYRQLPEEGLKFMVYLQKENIIDESGMPKERFSAEFPKEGPSILRIQQVVRGDSAAYFCASSPRGAGGSYEQYFGPGTRLTVT.

Details on this clone: Other DNA variants within this sample encode the same CDR3. The rearrangement joins TRBV7-3 to TRBJ2-6, with D perhaps TRBD1 or TRBD2 (5 bases each). Trimming stripped 0 bases from V and 4 bases from J, with 7 bases between. Germline CDR1 and CDR2: SGHTA and FQGTGA. The CDR3 runs 15 residues. The CDR3 bases are TGTGCCAGCAGCTTAACAGGGACCGGGGCCAACGTCCTGACTTTC. This encodes CASSLTGTGANVLTF.

The rearrangement links TRBV28 to TRBJ2-2; D gene uncertain. The CDR3 sequence is 12 residues long. Germline V gene sequence: CDR1 MDHEN, CDR2 SYDVKM. V lost 7 bases and J 3 bases, leaving 6 bases between the germline ends. CDR3 coding DNA: TGTGCCAGCAATATCTACACCGGGGAGCTGTTTTTT. Translation gives CASNIYTGELFF.

This clone was observed a single time. J is TRBJ2-3 and V is TRBV2, with D perhaps given as TRBD1 or TRBD2 (5 bases each). This CDR3 has 14 residues. Germline loops: CDR1 SNHLY, CDR2 FYNNEI. V lost 6 bases to trimming and J lost 2 bases, with 12 bases between them. For the CDR3, the DNA is TGTGCCAGCAGGACCCCCGGGACCACAGATACGCAGTATTTT. Translation: CASRTPGTTDTQYF.

The chain joins TRBV30 to TRBJ1-1; D call uncertain. CDR3 size: 17 residues. V dropped 1 base and J dropped 7 bases, with 25 bases sitting between them. The germline V gene encodes CDR1 GTSNPN and CDR2 SVGIG (reference sequence). The CDR3 DNA reads TGTGCCTGGAGTGCGCCCGGAGAGGTCAGTGCCGAAAATGAAGCTTTCTTT. Its translation is CAWSAPGEVSAENEAFF.

The CDR3 DNA is TGTGCCAGCAGACCGACGGCTGCCACAGAGACCCAGTACTTC. Amino acids: CASRPTAATETQYF. The V and J genes are TRBV6-1 and TRBJ2-5, with no clear D. The CDR3 covers 14 residues. V was pared by 6 bases and J by 4 bases, with 15 bases between. CDR1 is MNHNS, CDR2 SASEGT, per germline.

This chain links TRBV5-5 with TRBJ2-7; 8 bases are shared with TRBD2. With V trimmed by 2 bases and J by 7 bases, 8 bases remained unmatched. The CDR3 is 14 amino acids. Germline CDR1 is SGHKS and CDR2 is YYEKEE (reference sequence). CDR3 sequence reads: CASSFWREAREQYF. The CDR3 DNA is TGTGCCAGCAGCTTCTGGCGGGAGGCCAGGGAGCAGTACTTC.

The chain carries TRBV14 and TRBJ2-7; TRBD2 matches at 12 bases. This CDR3 is built from 16 residues. The V segment lost 5 bases and the J segment 4 bases; nucleotides outside the gene matches: 9. The germline CDR1 and CDR2 sequences are SGHDN and FVKESK. Written as DNA, the CDR3 is TGTGCCAGCAGCAAACGGACTAGCGGGATAGAGTACGAGCAGTACTTC. It specifies CASSKRTSGIEYEQYF.

This chain links TRBV18 with TRBJ2-7; 7 nucleotides agree with TRBD1. CDR1 KGHSH and CDR2 LQKENI come from the germline V gene. The CDR3 sequence is 13 residues long. Trimming removed 6 bases from V and 3 bases from J; junction bases left unmatched: 5. The CDR3: CASSDRTIYEQYF. DNA for the CDR3: TGTGCCAGCTCGGACAGGACCATCTACGAGCAGTACTTC.

This sequence joins TRBV9 and TRBJ2-3; 10 bases align to TRBD2. This CDR3 has 14 residues. Germline assignment: CDR1 SGDLS and CDR2 YYNGEE. Trimming at V came to 3 bases and at J to 5 bases, leaving 3 bases not matched to a gene. The CDR3 is CASSAGTSEDTQYF. In DNA form, the CDR3 reads TGTGCCAGCAGCGCCGGGACTAGCGAAGATACGCAGTATTTT.

V is TRBV25-1 and J is TRBJ2-2; 7 nucleotides line up with TRBD2. This CDR3 has 13 residues. CDR1 and CDR2 (germline): MGHDK, SYGVNS. CDR3 region: CAKRGAGAGELFF. The CDR3 DNA follows: TGTGCTAAGCGCGGGGCGGGAGCCGGGGAGCTGTTTTTT. Using reference TRBV25-1 and TRBJ2-2 for the parts outside the CDR3, the full variable domain is EADIYQTPRYLVIGTGKKITLECSQTMGHDKMYWYQQDPGMELHLIHYSYGVNSTEKGDLSSESTVSRIRTEHFPLTLESARPSHTSQYLCAKRGAGAGELFFGEGSRLTVL.

The count of this clone is one. The chain employs TRBV29-1 and TRBJ2-1; tentatively, D is TRBD1 (6 bases). Germline values: CDR1 SQVTM, CDR2 ANQGSEA. This CDR3 is built from 13 residues. V was trimmed by 4 bases and J by 2 bases, leaving 9 bases between them. The CDR3 spells CSVAGDPYNEQFF. The CDR3 DNA reads TGCAGCGTTGCAGGGGACCCCTACAATGAGCAGTTCTTC.

This clone was observed once. The chain has TRBV18 and TRBJ2-2, with D perhaps given as TRBD1 or TRBD2 (5 bases each). Germline loops: CDR1 KGHSH, CDR2 LQKENI. Trimming left V 8 bases short and J 6 bases short, with 19 bases between. This CDR3 is 15 amino acids long. As DNA, the CDR3 is TGTGCCAGCACCTCCGGGACCCCCTGGTCCGGGGAGCTGTTTTTT. It specifies CASTSGTPWSGELFF.

The chain combines TRBV7-2 with TRBJ2-7; D is unresolved. The CDR3 is 13 amino acids. Trimming stripped 5 bases from V and 5 bases from J, with 13 bases between. Looked up from germline, CDR1 is SGHTA and CDR2 is FQGNSA. The CDR3 DNA reads TGTGCCAGCAGCCAGGCCCCGCCGGACGAGCAGTACTTC. Protein product: CASSQAPPDEQYF.

A remark on this clone: The same CDR3 can be traced to other DNA sequences in this sample. The chain has TRBV6-1 and TRBJ2-5; perhaps TRBD2 as D (6 bases). Germline CDR1 MNHNS, CDR2 SASEGT. The CDR3 is 13 residues long. Trimming took 4 bases from V and 5 from J, leaving 11 bases between them. CDR3 loop: CASSGLARETQYF. CDR3 DNA: TGTGCCAGCAGTGGCCTAGCGAGGGAGACCCAGTACTTC.

V is TRBV5-6 and J is TRBJ2-6, with TRBD1 matching over 11 bases. CDR1 is SGHDT, CDR2 YYEEEE, per germline. V was clipped by 0 bases and J by 0 bases; unmatched bases: 5. The CDR3 spans 19 residues. In nucleotides, the CDR3 is TGTGCCAGCAGCTTGGGTGGGGACAGGGGGTTCTCTGGGGCCAACGTCCTGACTTTC. Translating gives CASSLGGDRGFSGANVLTF.

The genes are TRBV5-1 and TRBJ2-2, with TRBD1 matching over 9 bases. Germline V gene lookup returns CDR1 SGHRS and CDR2 YFSETQ. J gave up 5 bases and V 4 bases, and 6 bases lay outside the gene matches. The length of the CDR3 is 15 residues. The CDR3 nucleotides are TGCGCCAGCAGCGCGGGGACAGGGAGGACCGGGGAGCTGTTTTTT. It translates to CASSAGTGRTGELFF.

This rearrangement joins TRBV19 to TRBJ2-4, with D hard to call. V was clipped by 6 bases and J by 7 bases, with 25 bases between them. The CDR3 totals 17 residues. Germline V gives CDR1 LNHDA, CDR2 SQIVND (reference sequence). The CDR3 DNA reads as TGTGCCAGTAGCCTCCTCCCCCGGCCCGGCAATCGGAACATTCAGTACTTC. This translates into CASSLLPRPGNRNIQYF.

The chain uses TRBV19 and TRBJ1-1; D possibly corresponds to TRBD1 (6 bases). Germline lookup yields CDR1 LNHDA and CDR2 SQIVND (reference sequence). Trimming took 7 bases from V and 4 from J, leaving 16 bases between them. The CDR3 totals 14 residues. The CDR3 region has the DNA TGTGCCAGTAATGTGGGGGGCTCTAGCACTGAAGCTTTCTTT. This codes for CASNVGGSSTEAFF. Complete variable domain (other parts from reference TRBV19 and TRBJ1-1): DGGITQSPKYLFRKEGQNVTLSCEQNLNHDAMYWYRQDPGQGLRLIYYSQIVNDFQKGDIAEGYSVSREKKESFPLTVTSAQKNPTAFYLCASNVGGSSTEAFFGQGTRLTVV.

The V gene is TRBV7-2, the J gene TRBJ2-4; tentatively, D is TRBD1 (6 bases). The CDR3 has 15 residues. With 6 bases removed from V and 0 bases from J, the gap between germline ends came to 12 bases. Looked up from germline, CDR1 is SGHTA and CDR2 is FQGNSA. The CDR3 here is CASSATGIAKNIQYF. The CDR3 DNA reads TGTGCCAGCAGTGCGACAGGTATAGCCAAAAACATTCAGTACTTC.

This chain uses TRBV7-9 with TRBJ2-7; 9 bases match TRBD1. Per germline, CDR1 SEHNR and CDR2 FQNEAQ (reference sequence). Germline trimming cut 5 bases from V and 0 bases from J; bases unmatched to any gene: 5. The CDR3 sequence is 15 residues long. The CDR3 nucleotides read TGTGCCAGCAGCCCCGACAGGGGGACCTCCTACGAGCAGTACTTC. It is translated as CASSPDRGTSYEQYF.

The rearrangement links TRBV14 to TRBJ2-2; tentative D call: TRBD2 (5 bases). Germline loops: CDR1 SGHDN, CDR2 FVKESK. Trimming pared 3 bases from V and 5 bases from J, leaving 13 bases between. The CDR3 totals 15 residues. Written as DNA, the CDR3 is TGTGCCAGCAGCCATTCAGCGGCCCCGACCGGGGAGCTGTTTTTT. This encodes CASSHSAAPTGELFF.

The gene calls are TRBV11-1 and TRBJ2-7; the D is unclear. The length of the CDR3 is 14 residues. Deletions cut 2 bases from V and 2 bases from J, with 10 bases between. CDR1 and CDR2 from the germline V gene are SGHAT and FQDESV (reference sequence). The CDR3 DNA sequence: TGTGCCAGCAGCTTACGGCGCGGCGCCTACGAGCAGTACTTC. This sequence encodes CASSLRRGAYEQYF.

This clone was counted once. This rearrangement joins TRBV19 to TRBJ2-6; 7 bases fit TRBD2. The CDR3 runs to 17 residues. V lost 7 bases and J lost 0; bases outside the gene matches: 9. Germline-derived CDR1 and CDR2 are LNHDA and SQIVND (reference sequence). CDR3 nucleotides: TGTGCCAGTACCAAGCGGGGTAGGGGCTCTGGGGCCAACGTCCTGACTTTC. It translates to CASTKRGRGSGANVLTF.

This chain links TRBV28 with TRBJ1-2, with D unclear. This CDR3 is 14 amino acids long. The V gene lost 3 bases and the J gene lost 7 bases, with 15 bases spanning the gap. CDR1 and CDR2 from the germline V gene are MDHEN and SYDVKM. The CDR3 here is CASSFGQVFAGYTF. The CDR3 bases are TGTGCCAGCAGTTTCGGTCAGGTTTTCGCTGGCTACACCTTC.

To note about this clone: Other DNA sequences of this sample code for an identical CDR3. J is TRBJ2-7 and V is TRBV27; 11 bases fit TRBD2. CDR1 is MNHEY and CDR2 is SMNVEV in the germline V gene (reference sequence). The CDR3 is made up of 15 amino acids. After removal of 0 bases from V and 4 bases from J, the junction contained 2 bases not matched to a gene. CDR3 coding DNA: TGTGCCAGCAGTTTATCTGGGACTAGCGGATACGAGCAGTACTTC. It encodes CASSLSGTSGYEQYF.

V is TRBV5-1 and J is TRBJ2-1; a weak D match, TRBD2 (6 bases). CDR1 and CDR2 (germline): SGHRS, YFSETQ. V shed 0 bases and J shed 5 bases, with 12 bases lying between them. The CDR3 loop spans 15 amino acids. Here the CDR3 reads CASSLEGPSDNEQFF. CDR3 nucleotide sequence: TGCGCCAGCAGCTTGGAAGGTCCTAGCGACAATGAGCAGTTCTTC.